The 15 T cell receptor beta chains below were found in one sample sequenced in a study of CXCR3 chemokines and chemotherapy response in bladder cancer. TCRdb re-analysed the PCR reads in MiXCR, keeping a single row per CDR3 protein. The sample gives more than 7,000 distinct CDR3 sequences, over 10% of which show up once; about 16% is in the top ten. This specimen was collected from a patient whose treatment included neoadjuvant chemotherapy. These receptors were collected from a human donor with bladder cancer that responded to neoadjuvant chemotherapy.

As regards this clonotype: This is likely an artifact of a read error, given a far larger clone one base away. The chain combines TRBV19 with TRBJ2-7; 9 bases are shared with TRBD2. V dropped 2 bases and J dropped 7; count of bases not matched to a gene: 21. The germline CDR1 and CDR2 sequences are LNHDA and SQIVND (reference sequence). CDR3 length equals 19 residues. CDR3 nucleotide sequence: TGTGCCAGTAGTATAAGGGGCGGGGGGGCGCTAGGATCCTACAATGAGCAGTACTTC. This translates into CASSIRGGGALGSYNEQYF.

V is TRBV20-1 and J is TRBJ2-3, with 10 bases aligning to TRBD2. Germline loops: CDR1 DFQATT, CDR2 SNEGSKA (reference sequence). The CDR3 sequence is 14 residues long. Trimming removed 3 bases from V and 3 bases from J; junction bases left unmatched: 3. The CDR3 spells CSASGGLATDTQYF. The CDR3 DNA reads as TGCAGTGCTAGTGGGGGACTAGCGACAGATACGCAGTATTTT.

This clonotype ranks as medium-sized (0.01 to 0.1%). The V call is TRBV19, the J call TRBJ1-1; D perhaps matches TRBD1 (5 bases). The CDR3 is made up of 15 amino acids. The germline gives CDR1 LNHDA, CDR2 SQIVND (reference sequence). Trimming removed 5 bases at V and 1 base at J, with 14 bases between. CDR3 in DNA: TGTGCCAGTAGTCAAACCGGGACTCAGAACACTGAAGCTTTCTTT. This translates into CASSQTGTQNTEAFF.

In the case of this clonotype: This sequence is one base from a far larger clone and is likely a read error. V and J are TRBV6-2 or TRBV6-3 and TRBJ2-1, with no clear D. Trimming removed 2 bases at V and 10 bases at J, with 9 bases between. The CDR3 length is 12 residues. Germline V gene sequence: CDR1 MNHEY, CDR2 SVGEGT. CDR3 in DNA: TGTGCCAGCAGTTACGGGGTCTACGAGCAGTTCTTC. This encodes CASSYGVYEQFF.

There are many counts of this clonotype. The V call is TRBV10-3, the J call TRBJ1-1; a weak D match, TRBD1 (6 bases). The V end was cut by 5 bases, the J end by 7 bases, with 17 bases between. The CDR3 consists of 14 residues. The germline gives CDR1 ENHRY, CDR2 SYGVKD. The CDR3 reads CAISPTGNGVEAFF. DNA for the CDR3: TGTGCCATCAGTCCGACAGGTAACGGCGTTGAAGCTTTCTTT.

By its share, this clonotype is medium-sized (0.01 to 0.1%). The V call is TRBV10-3, the J call TRBJ1-2; 9 bases are shared with TRBD1. The CDR3 totals 13 residues. The V and J ends lost 8 bases and 8 bases, in that order; junction bases with no gene match: 9. The V gene's germline CDR1 is ENHRY and CDR2 SYGVKD. CDR3 amino acids: CAIHGGQGYGYTF. The CDR3 DNA is TGTGCCATCCATGGGGGACAGGGCTACGGCTACACCTTC.

This clonotype appeared many times. This chain uses TRBV18 with TRBJ1-1, with 8 bases lining up with TRBD1. This CDR3 region has 13 residues. The germline V gene encodes CDR1 KGHSH and CDR2 LQKENI. With V trimmed by 2 bases and J by 11 bases, 7 bases remained unmatched. CDR3 residues: CASSPFGQGDAFF. DNA of the CDR3: TGTGCCAGCTCACCATTCGGACAGGGAGATGCTTTCTTT.

For this clonotype: The junction and the germline gene differ at one end; a read error may be behind it. This chain joins TRBV27 and TRBJ1-6; D gene ambiguous. The CDR3 has 15 amino acids. Germline CDR1 and CDR2: MNHEY and SMNVEV (reference sequence). The DNA for the CDR3 is TGTGCCAGCACCCTGAGGAGACGGCCCAATTCACCCATCCACTTT. Protein product: CASTLRRRPNSPIHF.

By sample share, this clonotype is medium-sized (0.01 to 0.1%). V gene TRBV7-2 combines with J gene TRBJ2-3; the match to TRBD2 covers 13 bases. V lost 5 bases and J lost 3; bases outside the gene matches: 11. The CDR3 spans 18 residues. Looked up from germline, CDR1 is SGHTA and CDR2 is FQGNSA. CDR3 residues: CASSKLAGGQGGTDTQYF. The CDR3 DNA is TGTGCCAGCAGCAAACTAGCGGGGGGGCAGGGAGGGACAGATACGCAGTATTTT.

On this clonotype: This is likely an artifact of a read error, given a far larger clone one base away. V usage is TRBV19 and J usage is TRBJ2-7, with 7 bases that match TRBD2. Trimming removed 9 bases from V and 7 bases from J; junction bases left unmatched: 12. Germline V lookup: CDR1 LNHDA, CDR2 SQIVND (reference sequence). CDR3 size: 13 residues. The CDR3 DNA sequence: TGTGCCAGCAGCTTCCGGGGGGTACAAGAGCAGTACTTC. This codes for CASSFRGVQEQYF.

This clonotype was seen ten or more times. The CDR3, as DNA: TGTGCCAGCAGTTTAATAGGGTTGGGCCATGAGCAGTTCTTC. This translates into CASSLIGLGHEQFF. The J gene is TRBJ2-1, the V gene TRBV27, with D uncertain. The V gene lost 2 bases and the J gene lost 8 bases, with 13 bases spanning the gap. From germline, CDR1 is MNHEY and CDR2 SMNVEV (reference sequence). The CDR3 is 14 amino acids.

This clonotype was seen repeatedly, ten times or more. V is TRBV5-5 and J is TRBJ2-2; 9 bases align to TRBD1. Per germline, CDR1 SGHKS and CDR2 YYEKEE (reference sequence). V gave up 3 bases and J gave up 4 bases; unmatched junction bases: 10. The CDR3 has 17 residues. The CDR3 DNA reads as TGTGCCAGCAGCTCGGCTGTGGGGACAGGGCCCACCGGGGAGCTGTTTTTT. As protein: CASSSAVGTGPTGELFF.

In this sample, this clonotype is medium-sized (0.01 to 0.1%). The chain recombines TRBV29-1 with TRBJ1-1; TRBD1 matches 9 bases. From germline, CDR1 is SQVTM and CDR2 ANQGSEA. The CDR3 loop spans 13 amino acids. Trimming took 7 bases from V and 1 from J; bases not matched to a gene: 4. CDR3 in amino acids: CSATTGGNTEAFF. The CDR3 DNA follows: TGCAGCGCCACGACAGGGGGGAACACTGAAGCTTTCTTT.

In its sample, this clonotype was seen many times. This sequence joins TRBV7-9 and TRBJ1-1, with D unresolved. The germline V gene encodes CDR1 SEHNR and CDR2 FQNEAQ (reference sequence). The CDR3 runs to 14 residues. Trimming took 0 bases from V and 5 from J, leaving 10 bases between them. Here the CDR3 DNA reads TGTGCCAGCAGCTTAGCGATACCTGGGACTGAAGCTTTCTTT. This sequence encodes CASSLAIPGTEAFF. The whole variable domain, remainder taken from reference TRBV7-9 and TRBJ1-1, is DTGVSQNPRHKITKRGQNVTFRCDPISEHNRLYWYRQTLGQGPEFLTYFQNEAQLEKSRLLSDRFSAERPKGSFSTLEIQRTEQGDSAMYLCASSLAIPGTEAFFGQGTRLTVV.

In its sample, this clonotype was seen many times. The rearrangement joins TRBV12-3 or TRBV12-4 to TRBJ1-1; D gene uncertain. Between the trimmed V and J ends, which lost 6 bases and 1 base, there was a span of 9 bases. This CDR3 region has 13 residues. The CDR3 spells CASSWAENTEAFF. CDR3 in DNA: TGTGCCAGCAGCTGGGCCGAGAACACTGAAGCTTTCTTT.